This TCR beta chain derives from a study of blood T cell repertoires in COVID-19. CDR3 length: 13 residues. CDR1 and CDR2 from the germline V gene are MNHEY and SVGAGI. Trimming cost V 1 base and J 1 base, with 4 bases left between them. Authors' processing steps: Estimation of nucleated cell counts was performed using reference gene primer amplification. Sequencing used immunoSEQ multiplex PCR; TCRdb keeps in-frame clones, though not all of them. The DNA gave D and trimming, while V, J and clone size come from that table. The sample has under 250,000 clones; over 90% are singletons. The TCR originated in a man aged 25 to 40 with COVID-19, enrolled during active disease. The rearrangement joins TRBV6-5 to TRBJ2-5, with D uncertain. Sequences were obtained from peripheral blood. CDR3 in amino acids: CASSYYSQETQYF. In DNA, the CDR3 is TGTGCCAGCAGTTACTACAGCCAAGAGACCCAGTACTTC.